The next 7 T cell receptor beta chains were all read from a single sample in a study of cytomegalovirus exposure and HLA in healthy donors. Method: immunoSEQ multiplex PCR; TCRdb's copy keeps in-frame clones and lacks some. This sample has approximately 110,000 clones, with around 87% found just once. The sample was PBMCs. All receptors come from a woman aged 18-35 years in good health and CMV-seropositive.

The CDR3 sequence: CASSTPPSSYNEQFF. DNA of the CDR3: TGCGCCAGCAGTACCCCGCCGAGCTCCTACAATGAGCAGTTCTTC. The chain recombines TRBV10-2 with TRBJ2-1; D is unresolved. Germline V gene sequence: CDR1 WSHSY, CDR2 SAAADI. Trimming stripped 5 bases from V and 0 bases from J, with 11 bases between. This CDR3 has 15 amino acids.

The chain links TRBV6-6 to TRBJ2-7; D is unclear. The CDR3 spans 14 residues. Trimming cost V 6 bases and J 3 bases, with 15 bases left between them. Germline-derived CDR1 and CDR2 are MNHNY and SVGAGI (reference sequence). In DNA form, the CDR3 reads TGTGCCAGCAGCCCAGCCGCGACTGACTACGAGCAGTACTTC. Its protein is CASSPAATDYEQYF.

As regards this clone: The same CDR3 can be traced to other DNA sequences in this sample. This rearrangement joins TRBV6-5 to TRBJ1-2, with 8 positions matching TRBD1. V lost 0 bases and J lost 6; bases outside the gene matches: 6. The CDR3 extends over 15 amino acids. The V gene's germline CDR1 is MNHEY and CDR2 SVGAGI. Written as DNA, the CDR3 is TGTGCCAGCAGTTACTCGAGGTCAGGGGGCGATGGCTACACCTTC. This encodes CASSYSRSGGDGYTF.

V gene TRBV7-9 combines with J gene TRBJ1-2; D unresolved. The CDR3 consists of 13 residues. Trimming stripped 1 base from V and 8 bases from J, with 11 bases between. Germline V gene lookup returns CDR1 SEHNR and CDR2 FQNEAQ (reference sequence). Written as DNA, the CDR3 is TGTGCCAGCAGCTTAGGAGGGTTGGAAGGCTACACCTTC. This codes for CASSLGGLEGYTF. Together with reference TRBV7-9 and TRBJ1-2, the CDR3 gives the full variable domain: DTGVSQNPRHKITKRGQNVTFRCDPISEHNRLYWYRQTLGQGPEFLTYFQNEAQLEKSRLLSDRFSAERPKGSFSTLEIQRTEQGDSAMYLCASSLGGLEGYTFGSGTRLTVV.

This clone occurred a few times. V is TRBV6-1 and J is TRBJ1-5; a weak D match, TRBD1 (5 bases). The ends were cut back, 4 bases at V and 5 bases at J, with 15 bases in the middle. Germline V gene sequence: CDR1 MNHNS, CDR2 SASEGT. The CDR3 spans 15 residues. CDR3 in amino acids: CASSGAGNMYQPQHF. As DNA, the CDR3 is TGTGCCAGCAGTGGTGCAGGGAATATGTATCAGCCCCAGCATTTT.

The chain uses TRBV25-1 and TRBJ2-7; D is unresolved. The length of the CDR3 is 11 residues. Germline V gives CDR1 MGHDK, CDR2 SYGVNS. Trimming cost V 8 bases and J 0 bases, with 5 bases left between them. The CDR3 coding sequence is TGTGCCAGCCCAATCTCCTACGAGCAGTACTTC. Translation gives CASPISYEQYF.

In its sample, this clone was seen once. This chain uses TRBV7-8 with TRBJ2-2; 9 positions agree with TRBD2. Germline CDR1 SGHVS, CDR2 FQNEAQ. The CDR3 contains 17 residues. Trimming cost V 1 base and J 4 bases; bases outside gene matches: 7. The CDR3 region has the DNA TGTGCCAGCAGCTTAGTGGGACCTAGCGGGATCACCGGGGAGCTGTTTTTT. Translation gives CASSLVGPSGITGELFF.